These 10 T cell receptor beta chains share one sample of origin, sequenced in a study of blood T cell repertoires in COVID-19. Profiled with immunoSEQ multiplex PCR; TCRdb holds only in-frame clones, not every one. Seen here are about 54,000 clones, about 90% observed once, and the top ten hold about 7.3%. Sequencing used peripheral blood. The receptor source for this set is a woman aged 55-70 years with active or convalescent COVID-19.

This clone came up once. The genes are TRBV18 and TRBJ2-3; 13 nucleotides align to TRBD2. Germline assignment: CDR1 KGHSH and CDR2 LQKENI. This CDR3 region has 17 residues. V was clipped by 3 bases and J by 2 bases; unmatched bases: 5. In DNA, the CDR3 is TGTGCCAGCTCACCCGGACTAGCGGGGGCCCTCACAGATACGCAGTATTTT. It specifies CASSPGLAGALTDTQYF.

The chain couples TRBV30 to TRBJ2-7; no definite D call. In germline, CDR1 is GTSNPN, CDR2 SVGIG (reference sequence). The CDR3 spans 12 residues. The V end was cut by 3 bases, the J end by 4 bases, with 10 bases between. CDR3 protein: CAWSDAGYEQYF. The CDR3 DNA reads as TGTGCCTGGAGCGACGCAGGTTACGAGCAGTACTTC.

The rearrangement links TRBV18 to TRBJ2-7; D unclear. Germline CDR1 reads KGHSH; CDR2 reads LQKENI. V was shortened by 1 base and J by 1 base, with 5 bases between the two germline ends. This CDR3 spans 13 amino acids. The CDR3 DNA is TGTGCCAGCTCACCACTGGCTTCCTACGAGCAGTACTTC. This sequence encodes CASSPLASYEQYF.

This chain joins TRBV7-3 and TRBJ2-5; the D gene is possibly TRBD1 (6 bases). Germline lookup yields CDR1 SGHTA and CDR2 FQGTGA. Trimming removed 2 bases from V and 4 bases from J, with 14 bases in between. The CDR3 is 15 residues long. This CDR3 is CASSLGGTGRETQYF. CDR3 bases: TGTGCCAGCAGCTTAGGGGGCACAGGGCGAGAGACCCAGTACTTC.

This clone was observed a handful of times. The rearrangement links TRBV28 to TRBJ1-2; D not resolved. Germline CDR1 reads MDHEN; CDR2 reads SYDVKM. V gave up 2 bases and J gave up 1 base, with 11 bases separating them. There are 15 residues in the CDR3. CDR3 protein: CASSLLAADNYGYTF. In nucleotides, the CDR3 is TGTGCCAGCAGTTTACTCGCGGCGGATAACTATGGCTACACCTTC.

The chain uses TRBV29-1 and TRBJ1-1, with D tentatively TRBD1 (6 bases). This CDR3 has 12 amino acids. V lost 7 bases to trimming and J lost 4 bases, with 13 bases between them. Per the germline V gene, CDR1 is SQVTM and CDR2 is ANQGSEA. Here the CDR3 reads CSGEGGSTEAFF. CDR3 nucleotides: TGCAGCGGGGAGGGGGGTAGCACTGAAGCTTTCTTT.

The rearrangement uses TRBV7-9 and TRBJ1-3; no clear D gene. Germline V gene sequence: CDR1 SEHNR, CDR2 FQNEAQ (reference sequence). This CDR3 is built from 14 residues. V lost 5 bases and J 5 bases, leaving 13 bases between the germline ends. CDR3 sequence: CASSPAGVRNTIYF. The CDR3 DNA reads as TGTGCCAGCAGCCCCGCTGGAGTACGAAACACCATATATTTT.

This clone came up once. The CDR3 here is CASSELRGTSTDTQYF. The CDR3 nucleotides read TGTGCCAGCAGTGAGTTGCGGGGAACTAGCACAGATACGCAGTATTTT. The genes are TRBV25-1 and TRBJ2-3; D might be TRBD2 (6 bases). V was trimmed by 3 bases and J by 0 bases, leaving 13 bases between them. Looked up from germline, CDR1 is MGHDK and CDR2 is SYGVNS. CDR3 length: 16 residues.

The rearrangement joins TRBV3-1 (or the pseudogene TRBV3-2) to TRBJ2-7; 8 nucleotides line up with TRBD1. Germline V CDR1 and CDR2: LGHDT, YNNKEL (reference sequence). The CDR3 runs to 15 residues. The ends lost 7 bases at V and 2 bases at J; junction bases unmatched: 10. The CDR3 protein is CASTQGAAGTYEQYF. As DNA, the CDR3 is TGTGCCAGCACCCAGGGGGCAGCTGGGACCTACGAGCAGTACTTC.

The V and J genes are TRBV5-1 and TRBJ2-7, with TRBD2 matching over 13 bases. J was trimmed by 7 bases and V by 4 bases; bases with no gene match: 8. Germline CDR1 is SGHRS and CDR2 is YFSETQ. The CDR3 is made up of 15 amino acids. CDR3 nucleotide sequence: TGCGCCAGCAGCCCCCCGGGACTAGCGGGATGGGAGCAGTACTTC. Translating gives CASSPPGLAGWEQYF.